Listed below are T cell receptor beta chains from one sample, sequenced in a study of blood T cells in healthy people across ages. TCRdb redid the calling of the 5' RACE reads with MiXCR, one entry per CDR3 protein. The sample records 1.2 million to 1.5 million distinct CDR3 sequences, around 39% being singletons. The sequenced sample consisted of blood. The receptors come from a woman aged 18 to 35 in good health. Each CDR3 is given with its conserved first and last residue. D genes are given only for firm matches. Some rows have no size entry. The others give once, few or many, or a class for an expanded clone.

V	size	D	J	DNA	CDR3
TRBV12-5	NA	NA	TRBJ1-5	TGTGCTAGTGCTAGGATTGGGGGGAGGAGGGATCAGCCCCAGCATTTT	CASARIGGRRDQPQHF
TRBV20-1	NA	TRBD1	TRBJ1-6	TGCAGTGCCCCGACAGGGATCACGAATTCACCCCTCCACTTT	CSAPTGITNSPLHF
TRBV5-1	NA	NA	TRBJ2-4	TGCGCCAGCAGCACGGGGACAGCCAAAAACATTCAGTACTTC	CASSTGTAKNIQYF
TRBV12-3/TRBV12-4	NA	NA	TRBJ2-7	TGTGCCAGCAGTTTTCGAGCCGCAGGCTACGAGCAGTACTTC	CASSFRAAGYEQYF
TRBV20-1	NA	NA	TRBJ2-3	TGCAGTGCTGGCAAAAAAACCGGGACCGACACAGATACGCAGTATTTT	CSAGKKTGTDTDTQYF
TRBV30	NA	NA	TRBJ1-1	TGTGCCCTGACCCCCAGCGTTGCTTTCTTT	CALTPSVAFF
TRBV9	NA	NA	TRBJ2-3	TGTGCCAGCAGCGGAGCTACCGGAGATACGCAGTATTTT	CASSGATGDTQYF
TRBV6-5	many	TRBD2	TRBJ2-1	TGTGCCAGCAGTCGAGGGACTAGCGGGAATGAGCAGTTCTTC	CASSRGTSGNEQFF
TRBV7-8	NA	NA	TRBJ2-5	TGTGCCAGCAGGGTGGGGACCGCCGAAACCCAGTACTTC	CASRVGTAETQYF
TRBV20-1	NA	NA	TRBJ2-4	TGCAGTGCCCCAATCGTACCGGGCCGGAACAATGAGCAGTACTTC	CSAPIVPGRNNEQYF
TRBV11-2	once	NA	TRBJ2-1	TGTGCCAGCAGCCCTGTAGGGTTTAGCCAAGAGACCCAGTTCTTC	CASSPVGFSQETQFF
TRBV27	NA	NA	TRBJ2-3	TGTGCCAGCAGTTCCCCGGACATAACCGGTACGCAGTATTTT	CASSSPDITGTQYF
TRBV10-2	NA	NA	TRBJ1-2	TGCGCCAGCAGCCCCCCTGTAGAGACCATCTGTGGCTACACCTTC	CASSPPVETICGYTF
TRBV27	NA	TRBD2	TRBJ2-1	TGTGCCATCAAGGAAGGACTAGCGGTCGACAATGAGCAGTTCTTC	CAIKEGLAVDNEQFF
TRBV6-5	few	NA	TRBJ1-5	TGTGCCAGCAGTTTTTCCTCTCCCAATCAGCCCCAGCATTTT	CASSFSSPNQPQHF
TRBV6-6	NA	TRBD1	TRBJ1-3	TGTGCCAGCAGTTACTCAGGGGGCCTAAACACCATATATTTT	CASSYSGGLNTIYF
TRBV10-3	few	TRBD1	TRBJ2-7	TGTGCCTCGCGACAGGGGGCCGAGCAGTACTTC	CASRQGAEQYF